This TCR beta chain was retrieved from a study of blood T cell repertoires in COVID-19. The V and J ends lost 5 bases and 4 bases respectively, with 21 bases between them. Germline V gene data show CDR1 as SEHNR and CDR2 as FQNEAQ (reference sequence). The CDR3 runs to 16 residues. Sequenced by immunoSEQ multiplex PCR; TCRdb stores in-frame clones only, minus some. This sample yields approximately 140,000 clones, of which about 90% are seen a single time; 3.5% to 5% belongs to the top ten. This receptor was taken from a woman aged 55-69 years with active or convalescent COVID-19. Sample: peripheral blood. This chain joins TRBV7-9 and TRBJ2-7, with a possible D match to TRBD1 (7 bases). CDR3 nucleotides: TGTGCCAGCAGCACGCCGCGGGCAGGGGGGTCATACGAGCAGTACTTC. Translated, it gives CASSTPRAGGSYEQYF.